This passage covers 25 T cell receptor beta chains from one sample sequenced in a study of blood T cell repertoires in COVID-19. This table comes from immunoSEQ multiplex PCR, and its TCRdb copy is limited to in-frame clones, with some not included. The table has around 20,000 clones, approximately 83% seen once. The sample comprised peripheral blood. Every receptor here comes from a human donor in a cohort sampled during active COVID-19.

This chain connects TRBV11-3 to TRBJ1-2; 7 bases map to TRBD1. V was pared by 8 bases and J by 2 bases, with 5 bases of the junction left unmatched. This CDR3 spans 13 amino acids. Germline V gene data show CDR1 as SGHNT and CDR2 as YENEEA. The CDR3 DNA reads as TGTGCCAGCCCGACAGGGAGGAACTATGGCTACACCTTC. Translation: CASPTGRNYGYTF.

The CDR3 DNA reads TGTGCCAGCAGCTCTACCGCTTTGAACACTGAAGCTTTCTTT. Encoded protein: CASSSTALNTEAFF. The chain combines TRBV28 with TRBJ1-1; D is ambiguous. Germline CDR1 reads MDHEN; CDR2 reads SYDVKM. The CDR3 consists of 14 residues. The ends were cut back, 6 bases at V and 0 bases at J, with 11 bases in the middle.

The chain couples TRBV4-2 to TRBJ2-2, with a tentative D call TRBD2 (6 bases). V was trimmed by 0 bases and J by 6 bases, leaving 11 bases between them. The CDR3 runs to 15 residues. Germline V gene data show CDR1 as LGHNA and CDR2 as YNFKEQ. The chain's CDR3 is CASSQDLGEAGELFF. The CDR3 coding sequence is TGTGCCAGCAGCCAAGATCTAGGGGAGGCCGGGGAGCTGTTTTTT.

This clone was recorded only once. The V and J genes are TRBV12-3 or TRBV12-4 and TRBJ2-7; D is unresolved. Trimming removed 1 base at V and 1 base at J, with 5 bases between. CDR3 size: 13 residues. The CDR3 loop reads CASSLGHSYEQYF. The CDR3 DNA follows: TGTGCCAGCAGTTTAGGGCATTCCTACGAGCAGTACTTC.

The chain joins TRBV11-2 to TRBJ1-5; the D is unclear. Germline CDR1 reads SGHAT; CDR2 reads FQNNGV. This CDR3 is built from 19 residues. Trimming removed 10 bases from V and 0 bases from J, with 28 bases in between. The CDR3 nucleotides read TGTGCCAACGATGCTTCCCCTCCTGACGGAGACTATAGCAATCAGCCCCAGCATTTT. It specifies CANDASPPDGDYSNQPQHF.

The gene calls are TRBV28 and TRBJ2-7; 11 nucleotides align to TRBD2. J was trimmed by 6 bases and V by 3 bases; bases with no gene match: 1. This CDR3 comprises 13 residues. From germline, CDR1 is MDHEN and CDR2 SYDVKM. In DNA, the CDR3 is TGTGCCAGCAGTTTGGGACTAGCGGTCGAGCAGTACTTC. As protein: CASSLGLAVEQYF.

This clone was seen a single time. The chain links TRBV6-1 to TRBJ1-1; weak D call: TRBD1 (5 bases). This CDR3 comprises 15 residues. V was trimmed by 0 bases and J by 2 bases, leaving 10 bases between them. The germline gives CDR1 MNHNS, CDR2 SASEGT. Written as DNA, the CDR3 is TGTGCCAGCAGTGAAGCAGAGGGGACTAACACTGAAGCTTTCTTT. This sequence encodes CASSEAEGTNTEAFF.

The chain combines TRBV11-2 with TRBJ2-5, with a tentative D call TRBD1 (5 bases). This CDR3 comprises 14 residues. Trimming stripped 1 base from V and 5 bases from J, with 11 bases between. Per the germline V gene, CDR1 is SGHAT and CDR2 is FQNNGV. The CDR3 DNA reads TGTGCCAGCAGCTTAGGTTGGGGCGGCGAGACCCAGTACTTC. Its protein product is CASSLGWGGETQYF. The full variable domain, rest sourced from reference TRBV11-2 and TRBJ2-5, is EAGVAQSPRYKIIEKRQSVAFWCNPISGHATLYWYQQILGQGPKLLIQFQNNGVVDDSQLPKDRFSAERLKGVDSTLKIQPAKLEDSAVYLCASSLGWGGETQYFGPGTRLLVL.

V usage is TRBV7-9 and J usage is TRBJ2-2; D gene ambiguous. This CDR3 spans 14 amino acids. Per germline, CDR1 SEHNR and CDR2 FQNEAQ (reference sequence). The V gene lost 1 base and the J gene lost 1 base, with 4 bases spanning the gap. CDR3 region: CASSLVWNTGELFF. The CDR3, as DNA: TGTGCCAGCAGCTTAGTATGGAACACCGGGGAGCTGTTTTTT.

The gene calls are TRBV12-5 and TRBJ2-2; 9 nucleotides match TRBD1. From germline, CDR1 is LGHNT and CDR2 FRNRAP. V was clipped by 6 bases and J by 8 bases; unmatched bases: 10. This CDR3 is 15 amino acids long. CDR3 bases: TGTGCTAGTGGCCTGGGACAGGGAAATTTGGGGGAGCTGTTTTTT. Translation: CASGLGQGNLGELFF.

DNA for the CDR3: TGTGCCAGTAGCCAGGGGGACCATTTCTCCTACAATGAGCAGTTCTTC. It yields the protein CASSQGDHFSYNEQFF. The chain uses TRBV19 and TRBJ2-1, with TRBD1 matching 7 bases. CDR3 length: 16 residues. Trimming took 6 bases from V and 0 from J; bases not matched to a gene: 8. The germline V gene has CDR1 LNHDA and CDR2 SQIVND (reference sequence).

This clone was observed a few times. This chain uses TRBV28 with TRBJ2-1, with 7 bases lining up with TRBD2. The CDR3 is 14 amino acids. From germline, CDR1 is MDHEN and CDR2 SYDVKM. With V trimmed by 3 bases and J by 9 bases, 8 bases remained unmatched. The CDR3 DNA reads as TGTGCCAGCAGTTTTAGGCGGGAGTTGGGTGAGCAGTTCTTC. This codes for CASSFRRELGEQFF.

V and J are TRBV24-1 and TRBJ2-3; maybe TRBD2 (6 bases). This CDR3 is 16 amino acids long. Germline-derived CDR1 and CDR2 are KGHDR and SFDVKD. The ends were cut back, 3 bases at V and 1 base at J, with 13 bases in the middle. CDR3 protein: CATSDPQGLGTDTQYF. The CDR3 coding sequence is TGTGCCACCAGTGATCCCCAGGGACTCGGCACAGATACGCAGTATTTT.

The chain joins TRBV18 to TRBJ2-3; TRBD1 matches 12 bases. The V gene end was trimmed by 5 bases and the J gene end by 4 bases; junction bases not matched to a gene: 7. Germline CDR1 is KGHSH and CDR2 is LQKENI. CDR3 length equals 16 residues. The DNA for the CDR3 is TGTGCCAGCTCAAGGACCGGGACAGGGGGCGCAGATACGCAGTATTTT. It encodes CASSRTGTGGADTQYF.

The V call is TRBV7-6, the J call TRBJ2-7; possible D gene TRBD1, 6 bases. V was pared by 1 base and J by 2 bases, with 9 bases between. CDR1 is SGHVS and CDR2 is FNYEAQ in the germline V gene. The CDR3 is 14 residues long. The CDR3 protein is CASSLERTAYEQYF. In nucleotides, the CDR3 is TGTGCCAGCAGCTTAGAAAGGACAGCCTACGAGCAGTACTTC.

The chain has TRBV5-4 and TRBJ2-7; 7 bases are a match to TRBD2. CDR1 is SGHNT, CDR2 YYREEE, per germline (reference sequence). The V segment lost 7 bases and the J segment 4 bases; nucleotides outside the gene matches: 14. This CDR3 is 15 amino acids long. The CDR3 DNA sequence: TGTGCCAGCCAAATTTCGGGAGGTCGGGGGTACGAGCAGTACTTC. Residues: CASQISGGRGYEQYF.

As regards this clone: The same CDR3 is also encoded by other DNA sequences in this sample. The chain combines TRBV28 with TRBJ1-2; 9 positions agree with TRBD1. The germline gives CDR1 MDHEN, CDR2 SYDVKM. V lost 5 bases to trimming and J lost 4 bases; unmatched junction nucleotides: 2. The CDR3 sequence is 13 residues long. The CDR3 reads CASSDRGGYGYTF. The DNA of the CDR3 is TGTGCCAGCAGTGACAGGGGGGGCTATGGCTACACCTTC.

The chain carries TRBV6-5 and TRBJ2-7, with D possibly TRBD1 on 6 matching bases. The CDR3 spans 11 residues. The V and J ends lost 7 bases and 6 bases respectively, with 10 bases between them. Per germline, CDR1 MNHEY and CDR2 SVGAGI. In DNA form, the CDR3 reads TGTGCCAGCACCACAGGGACCGAGCAGTACTTC. This sequence encodes CASTTGTEQYF.

V gene TRBV28 combines with J gene TRBJ2-7; TRBD2 matches at 7 bases. V dropped 5 bases and J dropped 5; count of bases not matched to a gene: 27. Per germline, CDR1 MDHEN and CDR2 SYDVKM. The CDR3 totals 20 residues. The CDR3 DNA follows: TGTGCCAGCAGTCCGCTCCGACGCACCTCTCAGTCGGGAGGAGTAAACGAGCAGTACTTC. It codes for CASSPLRRTSQSGGVNEQYF.

The chain employs TRBV3-1 (or the pseudogene TRBV3-2) and TRBJ2-1, with 10 bases lining up with TRBD2. V was clipped by 0 bases and J by 8 bases; unmatched bases: 7. The V gene's germline CDR1 is LGHDT and CDR2 YNNKEL (reference sequence). The CDR3 contains 16 residues. As DNA, the CDR3 is TGTGCCAGCAGCCAAGATTACCTAGCGGGAGTCGATGAGCAGTTCTTC. This translates into CASSQDYLAGVDEQFF.

The chain is built from TRBV3-1 (or the pseudogene TRBV3-2) and TRBJ2-7; 9 bases are shared with TRBD2. The CDR3 contains 18 residues. Germline values: CDR1 LGHDT, CDR2 YNNKEL (reference sequence). V shed 4 bases and J 6 bases; nucleotides not matched to a gene: 19. This CDR3 is CASSPGSSGSSPYGEQYF. The CDR3 DNA reads as TGTGCCAGCAGCCCCGGTAGTAGCGGGAGTTCCCCGTACGGCGAGCAGTACTTC.

The chain is built from TRBV19 and TRBJ1-2, with 10 bases identical to TRBD1. The junction had 16 bases not matched to a gene; V was cut back by 9 bases and J by 6 bases. In germline, CDR1 is LNHDA, CDR2 SQIVND (reference sequence). The CDR3 has 16 amino acids. DNA of the CDR3: TGTGCCAGCAACGGACTAGACAGGGGGCGGTACGATGGCTACACCTTC. Amino acid sequence: CASNGLDRGRYDGYTF.

The CDR3 protein is CASSADRNTEAFF. CDR3 in DNA: TGTGCCAGCTCAGCCGACAGGAACACTGAAGCTTTCTTT. The gene calls are TRBV18 and TRBJ1-1, with TRBD1 as a possible D gene (5 bases). V was trimmed by 5 bases and J by 1 base, leaving 8 bases between them. The CDR3 has 13 amino acids. CDR1 and CDR2 (germline): KGHSH, LQKENI.

The chain combines TRBV2 with TRBJ2-1, with D perhaps matching TRBD2 (6 bases). The V gene lost 7 bases and the J gene lost 6 bases, with 16 bases spanning the gap. CDR1 is SNHLY and CDR2 is FYNNEI in the germline V gene. This CDR3 is built from 14 residues. The CDR3 DNA reads as TGTGCCAGCAACCGGCGGGATTCTCTCAATGAGCAGTTCTTC. Residues: CASNRRDSLNEQFF.

The chain has TRBV29-1 and TRBJ1-2; possible D gene TRBD1, 5 bases. In germline, CDR1 is SQVTM, CDR2 ANQGSEA. V lost 4 bases and J 4 bases, leaving 7 bases between the germline ends. CDR3 length: 11 residues. The CDR3 reads CSVGGGYGYTF. The DNA for the CDR3 is TGCAGCGTTGGCGGGGGCTATGGCTACACCTTC.